One sample yielded the 10 T cell receptor beta chains listed below, sequenced in a study of cytomegalovirus exposure and HLA in healthy donors. Primers: 60 Vbeta forward and 13 Jbeta reverse. The protocol was immunoSEQ multiplex PCR, while the TCRdb copy is restricted to in-frame clones and leaves out a portion. Counted here are about 110,000 clones, around 76% occurring once; the ten biggest clones make up over 10%. Specimen: PBMCs. Receptors were obtained from a young man in good health and CMV-seropositive.

This rearrangement joins TRBV18 to TRBJ1-1; D is undetermined. This CDR3 spans 15 amino acids. The ends were cut back, 1 base at V and 1 base at J, with 10 bases in the middle. CDR1 is KGHSH and CDR2 is LQKENI in the germline V gene. The CDR3 sequence is CASSPRGKTNTEAFF. CDR3 nucleotide sequence: TGTGCCAGCTCACCACGAGGAAAGACGAACACTGAAGCTTTCTTT.

The chain uses TRBV5-4 and TRBJ2-7, with a tentative D call TRBD1 (6 bases). The CDR3 has 15 amino acids. Trimming removed 4 bases at V and 3 bases at J, with 17 bases between. The germline gives CDR1 SGHNT, CDR2 YYREEE (reference sequence). CDR3 residues: CASSLPDSTFYEQYF. The CDR3 nucleotides read TGTGCCAGCAGCCTACCGGACAGTACCTTCTACGAGCAGTACTTC.

The V call is TRBV7-2, the J call TRBJ1-6; 7 bases line up with TRBD1. The trim removed 1 base at V and 13 bases at J, leaving 7 bases unmatched. The CDR3 is made up of 14 amino acids. Germline CDR1 is SGHTA and CDR2 is FQGNSA. In DNA form, the CDR3 reads TGTGCCAGCAGCTTAGGACGAACAGGGGCCCCCCTCCACTTT. This gives the protein CASSLGRTGAPLHF.

The rearrangement links TRBV4-3 to TRBJ1-6; weak D call: TRBD1 (5 bases). The CDR3 covers 16 residues. Germline V gene data show CDR1 as LGHNA and CDR2 as YSLEER. The ends were cut back, 1 base at V and 4 bases at J, with 11 bases in the middle. As DNA, the CDR3 is TGCGCCAGCAGCCAAGCTATTACAGGATATAATTCACCCCTCCACTTT. It yields the protein CASSQAITGYNSPLHF.

The V gene is TRBV13, the J gene TRBJ1-2; tentatively, D is TRBD1 (5 bases). The CDR3 extends over 11 amino acids. V dropped 6 bases and J dropped 4 bases, with 6 bases sitting between them. Germline-derived CDR1 and CDR2 are PRHDT and FYEKMQ (reference sequence). CDR3 coding DNA: TGTGCCAGCAGGGGGCCCTATGGCTACACCTTC. Its protein is CASRGPYGYTF. Filled out from reference TRBV13 and TRBJ1-2, the complete variable domain reads AAGVIQSPRHLIKEKRETATLKCYPIPRHDTVYWYQQGPGQDPQFLISFYEKMQSDKGSIPDRFSAQQFSDYHSELNMSSLELGDSALYFCASRGPYGYTFGSGTRLTVV.

This clone was seen only a few times. V and J are TRBV7-9 and TRBJ2-1; TRBD1 matches at 9 bases. The CDR3 loop spans 16 amino acids. The J segment lost 5 bases and the V segment lost 4 bases, leaving 9 bases of the junction unmatched. CDR1 and CDR2 (germline): SEHNR, FQNEAQ (reference sequence). The CDR3 is CASSSRGTGSHNEQFF. The CDR3 nucleotides are TGTGCCAGCAGCTCGCGAGGGACAGGGAGTCACAATGAGCAGTTCTTC.

J is TRBJ1-5 and V is TRBV28; D ambiguous. The CDR3 contains 16 residues. Trimming stripped 2 bases from V and 0 bases from J, with 11 bases between. Germline V CDR1 and CDR2: MDHEN, SYDVKM. CDR3 DNA sequence: TGTGCCAGCAGTTTAGTCACGGCGGGTAGCAATCAGCCCCAGCATTTT. Protein: CASSLVTAGSNQPQHF. The full variable domain, completed using reference TRBV28 and TRBJ1-5, is DVKVTQSSRYLVKRTGEKVFLECVQDMDHENMFWYRQDPGLGLRLIYFSYDVKMKEKGDIPEGYSVSREKKERFSLILESASTNQTSMYLCASSLVTAGSNQPQHFGDGTRLSIL.

The chain combines TRBV28 with TRBJ1-1; 8 bases are shared with TRBD1. Germline V gene sequence: CDR1 MDHEN, CDR2 SYDVKM. The CDR3 consists of 15 residues. J gave up 10 bases and V 2 bases, and 12 bases lay outside the gene matches. This CDR3 is CASSLADRVGRVAFF. DNA for the CDR3: TGTGCCAGCAGTTTAGCGGACAGGGTGGGTCGGGTAGCTTTCTTT.

This chain uses TRBV2 with TRBJ2-3; perhaps TRBD2 as D (7 bases). The CDR3 spans 14 residues. Trimming left V 6 bases short and J 5 bases short, with 15 bases between. Germline-derived CDR1 and CDR2 are SNHLY and FYNNEI. CDR3 region: CASRPGGGRDTQYF. For the CDR3, the DNA is TGTGCCAGCAGGCCAGGCGGGGGCCGAGATACGCAGTATTTT.

V and J are TRBV2 and TRBJ2-5, with 10 bases matching TRBD1. The J call may be mistaken, given a closer DNA end match to TRBJ2-7. Germline V gene lookup returns CDR1 SNHLY and CDR2 FYNNEI. There are 15 residues in the CDR3. The CDR3 coding sequence is TGTGCCAGCGGCCTGGGGACAGGGGCGAATTACGAGCAGTACTTC. Protein: CASGLGTGANYEQYF.